A single sample gave rise to the 32 T cell receptor beta chains below, sequenced in a study of blood T cell repertoires in COVID-19. Generated by immunoSEQ multiplex PCR, the TCRdb table keeps only in-frame clones and is missing some. The repertoire has roughly 20,000 clones, approximately 84% of them found once; the top ten carry approximately 16%. What was sequenced was peripheral blood. These receptors all stem from a human donor with active COVID-19. The donor label of this sample is uncertain.

The chain is built from TRBV9 and TRBJ2-1; D is possibly TRBD2 (6 bases). Germline V gives CDR1 SGDLS, CDR2 YYNGEE. Trimming removed 3 bases from V and 7 bases from J, with 11 bases in between. The CDR3 has 13 amino acids. The CDR3 coding sequence is TGTGCCAGCAGCGACCGGGGGTGGAATGAGCAGTTCTTC. It codes for CASSDRGWNEQFF.

The chain carries TRBV7-2 and TRBJ2-5, with TRBD2 matching over 13 bases. Germline V gene lookup returns CDR1 SGHTA and CDR2 FQGNSA. After removal of 5 bases from V and 7 bases from J, the junction contained 10 bases not matched to a gene. The CDR3 spans 16 residues. The CDR3: CASSVTSGGAFGTQYF. DNA of the CDR3: TGTGCCAGCAGCGTAACTAGCGGGGGGGCATTTGGGACCCAGTACTTC.

The chain couples TRBV6-6 to TRBJ2-5, with 8 bases identical to TRBD2. Per germline, CDR1 MNHNY and CDR2 SVGAGI (reference sequence). This CDR3 spans 14 amino acids. The trim removed 5 bases at V and 2 bases at J, leaving 4 bases unmatched. The CDR3, as DNA: TGTGCCAGCAGTCCCGGGACTAGGCAAGAGACCCAGTACTTC. Translation gives CASSPGTRQETQYF.

V gene TRBV4-2 combines with J gene TRBJ2-3, with 9 nucleotides matching TRBD2. Unmatched junction bases numbered 11, after V lost 3 bases and J lost 1 base. Germline-derived CDR1 and CDR2 are LGHNA and YNFKEQ. The CDR3 sequence is 18 residues long. Here the CDR3 reads CASSHGPHASGGTDTQYF. The DNA for the CDR3 is TGTGCCAGCAGCCACGGCCCCCACGCTAGCGGGGGCACAGATACGCAGTATTTT.

CDR3 bases: TGTGCCAGCAGCCAGGGGACATCCTCCTATGGCTACACCTTC. Amino acids: CASSQGTSSYGYTF. This chain uses TRBV6-6 with TRBJ1-2; D possibly corresponds to TRBD1 (6 bases). The CDR3 runs to 14 residues. The V end was cut by 6 bases, the J end by 4 bases, with 15 bases between. Per germline, CDR1 MNHNY and CDR2 SVGAGI (reference sequence).

The chain uses TRBV7-9 and TRBJ2-7, with TRBD2 as a possible D gene (6 bases). From germline, CDR1 is SEHNR and CDR2 FQNEAQ (reference sequence). Trimming took off 0 bases at V and 2 bases at J, with 8 bases between the two ends. The length of the CDR3 is 14 residues. CDR3 in amino acids: CASSLASGPYEQYF. In nucleotides, the CDR3 is TGTGCCAGCAGCTTAGCTAGCGGCCCCTACGAGCAGTACTTC. Complete variable domain (other parts from reference TRBV7-9 and TRBJ2-7): DTGVSQNPRHKITKRGQNVTFRCDPISEHNRLYWYRQTLGQGPEFLTYFQNEAQLEKSRLLSDRFSAERPKGSFSTLEIQRTEQGDSAMYLCASSLASGPYEQYFGPGTRLTVT.

In this sample, this clone turned up once. The chain combines TRBV19 with TRBJ1-2, with 8 bases matching TRBD1. Germline V gene lookup returns CDR1 LNHDA and CDR2 SQIVND (reference sequence). The CDR3 totals 16 residues. The V and J ends lost 7 bases and 8 bases, in that order; junction bases with no gene match: 18. CDR3: CASTKGTGGSLKGYTF. CDR3 sequence (DNA): TGTGCCAGTACCAAAGGAACAGGGGGTTCCCTGAAGGGCTACACCTTC.

The CDR3 loop reads CASSQGRLAGGLGETQYF. The CDR3 nucleotides are TGTGCCAGCAGCCAAGGTCGGCTAGCGGGGGGGCTGGGAGAGACCCAGTACTTC. The chain couples TRBV14 to TRBJ2-5, with 12 bases identical to TRBD2. CDR1 SGHDN and CDR2 FVKESK come from the germline V gene. Germline trimming cut 1 base from V and 4 bases from J; bases unmatched to any gene: 10. This CDR3 comprises 18 residues.

The rearrangement links TRBV29-1 to TRBJ2-3; no reliable D call. Trimming removed 4 bases from V and 1 base from J, with 12 bases in between. The germline gives CDR1 SQVTM, CDR2 ANQGSEA. The CDR3 extends over 14 amino acids. The chain's CDR3 is CSVVAGSRTDTQYF. DNA of the CDR3: TGCAGCGTTGTTGCCGGGTCACGCACAGATACGCAGTATTTT.

The CDR3 DNA sequence: TGTGCCAGCAGTTACCGCAGGGCGGTGGAGACCCAGTACTTC. Its protein product is CASSYRRAVETQYF. V and J are TRBV6-2 or TRBV6-3 and TRBJ2-5, with D possibly TRBD1 on 5 matching bases. This CDR3 spans 14 amino acids. With 2 bases removed from V and 5 bases from J, the gap between germline ends came to 12 bases. Germline CDR1 MNHEY, CDR2 SVGEGT.

The V and J genes are TRBV11-2 and TRBJ2-7; D is ambiguous. Trimming left V 6 bases short and J 3 bases short, with 15 bases between. The CDR3 sequence is 14 residues long. In germline, CDR1 is SGHAT, CDR2 FQNNGV. In DNA, the CDR3 is TGTGCCAGCAGACAAGACTTGTATTTCTACGAGCAGTACTTC. Encoded protein: CASRQDLYFYEQYF. Full variable domain (remainder filled in from reference TRBV11-2 and TRBJ2-7): EAGVAQSPRYKIIEKRQSVAFWCNPISGHATLYWYQQILGQGPKLLIQFQNNGVVDDSQLPKDRFSAERLKGVDSTLKIQPAKLEDSAVYLCASRQDLYFYEQYFGPGTRLTVT.

J is TRBJ1-5 and V is TRBV19; D not certain. V gave up 7 bases and J gave up 6 bases, with 16 bases separating them. The CDR3 consists of 14 residues. From germline, CDR1 is LNHDA and CDR2 SQIVND (reference sequence). As DNA, the CDR3 is TGTGCCAGTACCACTTGGAGGGTTCCTCAGCCCCAGCATTTT. Residues: CASTTWRVPQPQHF.

This clone was observed once. V usage is TRBV4-1 and J usage is TRBJ1-1; possible D gene TRBD1, 5 bases. The CDR3 is 15 amino acids. With 2 bases removed from V and 1 base from J, the gap between germline ends came to 11 bases. Per the germline V gene, CDR1 is MGHRA and CDR2 is YSYEKL. CDR3 bases: TGCGCCAGCAGCCAATCGGGACTCTCGAACACTGAAGCTTTCTTT. It translates to CASSQSGLSNTEAFF.

V and J are TRBV6-4 and TRBJ2-1; D is uncertain. The CDR3 is 14 residues long. CDR1 MRHNA and CDR2 SNTAGT come from the germline V gene. The germline V and J ends were trimmed by 9 bases and 3 bases, with 15 bases remaining between them. The CDR3 reads CASRRVEGYNEQFF. The CDR3 DNA sequence: TGTGCCAGTAGACGGGTGGAAGGCTACAATGAGCAGTTCTTC.

This chain uses TRBV9 with TRBJ2-3; 9 nucleotides match TRBD2. After removal of 2 bases from V and 3 bases from J, the junction contained 7 bases not matched to a gene. CDR1 is SGDLS, CDR2 YYNGEE, per germline. The CDR3 runs 16 residues. The CDR3 reads CASSVGASGVTDTQYF. The CDR3 nucleotides read TGTGCCAGCAGCGTCGGGGCTAGCGGGGTAACAGATACGCAGTATTTT.

The rearrangement uses TRBV6-5 and TRBJ1-3; D is unclear. V gave up 6 bases and J gave up 8 bases, with 14 bases separating them. The CDR3 contains 13 residues. The germline CDR1 and CDR2 sequences are MNHEY and SVGAGI. In DNA form, the CDR3 reads TGTGCCAGCAGACGTGACAACCGAGACACCATATATTTT. This gives the protein CASRRDNRDTIYF.

This clone was observed a handful of times. This specimen includes other DNA sequences encoding the same CDR3. The V and J genes are TRBV19 and TRBJ1-2, with 11 bases that match TRBD1. CDR3 length equals 14 residues. CDR1 LNHDA and CDR2 SQIVND come from the germline V gene (reference sequence). V lost 5 bases to trimming and J lost 8 bases; unmatched junction nucleotides: 7. The CDR3 DNA sequence: TGTGCCAGTAGTCCCGGACAGGGGGCTGGGGGCTACACCTTC. This encodes CASSPGQGAGGYTF.

This rearrangement joins TRBV9 to TRBJ1-2, with D perhaps matching TRBD1 (5 bases). Trimming stripped 3 bases from V and 4 bases from J, with 16 bases between. Germline V lookup: CDR1 SGDLS, CDR2 YYNGEE. The CDR3 covers 15 residues. The CDR3 bases are TGTGCCAGCAGCGCCGGGGGAACAGGAATCTATGGCTACACCTTC. Its translation is CASSAGGTGIYGYTF. The full variable domain, with the rest looked up from reference TRBV9 and TRBJ1-2, is DSGVTQTPKHLITATGQRVTLRCSPRSGDLSVYWYQQSLDQGLQFLIQYYNGEERAKGNILERFSAQQFPDLHSELNLSSLELGDSALYFCASSAGGTGIYGYTFGSGTRLTVV.

Only a few counts were recorded for this clone. The chain carries TRBV5-1 and TRBJ2-7; 7 bases line up with TRBD1. The CDR3 totals 17 residues. Germline lookup yields CDR1 SGHRS and CDR2 YFSETQ. Trimming at V came to 0 bases and at J to 2 bases, leaving 11 bases not matched to a gene. The CDR3 is CASSLASIGGATYEQYF. DNA for the CDR3: TGCGCCAGCAGCTTGGCCTCTATAGGGGGCGCAACCTACGAGCAGTACTTC.

The chain has TRBV10-2 and TRBJ2-3, with 10 positions matching TRBD2. Germline CDR1 is WSHSY and CDR2 is SAAADI. CDR3 length equals 18 residues. V was pared by 2 bases and J by 6 bases, with 14 bases of the junction left unmatched. The CDR3 DNA sequence: TGCGCCAGCAGTGAGCCCAAGCGGGGGGGCCGGGTCGGTGATACGCAGTATTTT. This gives the protein CASSEPKRGGRVGDTQYF.

The chain employs TRBV5-8 and TRBJ2-2; a possible D gene is TRBD1 (6 bases). The CDR3 has 14 amino acids. Trimming pared 7 bases from V and 1 base from J, leaving 11 bases between. CDR1 and CDR2 (germline): SGHTS, YDEGEE. Here the CDR3 DNA reads TGTGCCAGCGGAGTGACAGGGAACACCGGGGAGCTGTTTTTT. It translates to CASGVTGNTGELFF.

The chain employs TRBV12-3 or TRBV12-4 and TRBJ1-3, with D uncertain. V was trimmed by 6 bases and J by 0 bases, leaving 6 bases between them. The CDR3 is made up of 13 amino acids. The CDR3 DNA reads TGTGCCAGCAGGCAGGACTCTGGAAACACCATATATTTT. It codes for CASRQDSGNTIYF.

The rearrangement links TRBV6-2 or TRBV6-3 to TRBJ1-2; D remains ambiguous. Per germline, CDR1 MNHEY and CDR2 SVGEGT. Deletions cut 5 bases from V and 0 bases from J, with 7 bases between. The CDR3 spans 13 residues. The CDR3 sequence: CASSQKPNYGYTF. Written as DNA, the CDR3 is TGTGCCAGCAGTCAGAAACCTAACTATGGCTACACCTTC.

This chain uses TRBV12-3 or TRBV12-4 with TRBJ2-7, with 8 bases fitting TRBD2. The CDR3 is 13 residues long. The trim removed 5 bases at V and 2 bases at J, leaving 2 bases unmatched. The CDR3 loop reads CASSGAGAYEQYF. The CDR3 DNA sequence: TGTGCCAGCAGTGGAGCGGGGGCCTACGAGCAGTACTTC.

V usage is TRBV19 and J usage is TRBJ1-1; no reliable D call. CDR3 length: 16 amino acids. Trimming left V 3 bases short and J 1 base short, with 15 bases between. CDR1 LNHDA and CDR2 SQIVND come from the germline V gene (reference sequence). This CDR3 reads CASSITASTTNTEAFF. The CDR3 DNA sequence: TGTGCCAGTAGTATTACAGCCTCAACAACGAACACTGAAGCTTTCTTT.

The rearrangement joins TRBV21-1 to TRBJ2-7; the table's D call, TRBD1, has no DNA check behind it. TRBV21-1 is shown as a pseudogene. The CDR3 contains 15 residues. The DNA for the CDR3 is TGTGCCAGCCGGGACAGGGGGAATGAAGCCTACGAGCAGTACTTC. This translates into CASRDRGNEAYEQYF.

The chain carries TRBV12-3 or TRBV12-4 and TRBJ2-7; no clear D gene. The V gene lost 1 base and the J gene lost 4 bases, with 8 bases spanning the gap. The length of the CDR3 is 13 residues. This chain's CDR3 is CASSLGQVYEQYF. CDR3 DNA: TGTGCCAGCAGTTTAGGGCAGGTTTACGAGCAGTACTTC.

This chain joins TRBV2 and TRBJ2-7, with 9 positions matching TRBD1. Trimming removed 6 bases from V and 5 bases from J; junction bases left unmatched: 11. The CDR3 runs 15 residues. Germline CDR1 reads SNHLY; CDR2 reads FYNNEI. The CDR3 loop reads CASRLTGQGIDEQYF. The CDR3 DNA reads TGTGCCAGCAGATTAACGGGACAGGGCATCGACGAGCAGTACTTC.

The chain joins TRBV6-2 or TRBV6-3 to TRBJ2-1, with TRBD2 as a possible D gene (6 bases). Germline values: CDR1 MNHEY, CDR2 SVGEGT. The CDR3 runs to 11 residues. V was cut by 6 bases and J by 9 bases, with 9 bases left in between. CDR3 sequence reads: CASSNGGEQFF. In DNA, the CDR3 is TGTGCCAGCAGCAACGGGGGTGAGCAGTTCTTC.

The chain couples TRBV4-1 to TRBJ1-4, with a tentative D call TRBD1 (5 bases). The CDR3 spans 15 residues. V was trimmed by 1 base and J by 5 bases, leaving 11 bases between them. The germline CDR1 and CDR2 sequences are MGHRA and YSYEKL. Here the CDR3 reads CASSQGRGFNEKLFF. The CDR3 nucleotides read TGCGCCAGCAGCCAAGGGAGGGGTTTCAATGAAAAACTGTTTTTT.

This clone was counted between two and nine times. V usage is TRBV6-5 and J usage is TRBJ2-3; the D gene is possibly TRBD1 (6 bases). Trimming removed 0 bases at V and 5 bases at J, with 9 bases between. Germline V gives CDR1 MNHEY, CDR2 SVGAGI. The CDR3 consists of 14 residues. CDR3 region: CASSYSARGDTQYF. In nucleotides, the CDR3 is TGTGCCAGCAGTTACTCTGCCAGGGGAGATACGCAGTATTTT.

The chain joins TRBV18 to TRBJ2-5; no reliable D call. Trimming cost V 3 bases and J 3 bases, with 2 bases left between them. The length of the CDR3 is 11 residues. The V gene's germline CDR1 is KGHSH and CDR2 LQKENI. CDR3 region: CASSPEETQYF. The CDR3, as DNA: TGTGCCAGCTCACCCGAAGAGACCCAGTACTTC.